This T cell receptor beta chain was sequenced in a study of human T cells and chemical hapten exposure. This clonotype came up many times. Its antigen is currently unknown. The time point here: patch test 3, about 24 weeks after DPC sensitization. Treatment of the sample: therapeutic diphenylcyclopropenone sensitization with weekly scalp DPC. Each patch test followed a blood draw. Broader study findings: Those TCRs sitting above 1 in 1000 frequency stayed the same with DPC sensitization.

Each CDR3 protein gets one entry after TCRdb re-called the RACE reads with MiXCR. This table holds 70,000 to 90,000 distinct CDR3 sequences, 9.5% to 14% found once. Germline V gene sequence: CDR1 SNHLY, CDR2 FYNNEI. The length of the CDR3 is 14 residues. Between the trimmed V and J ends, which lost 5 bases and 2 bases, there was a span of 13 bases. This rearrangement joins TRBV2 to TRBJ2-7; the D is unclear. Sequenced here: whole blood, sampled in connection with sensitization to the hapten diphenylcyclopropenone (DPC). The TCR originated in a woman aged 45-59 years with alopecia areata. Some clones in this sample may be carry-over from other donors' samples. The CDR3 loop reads CASSIRVRTYEQYF. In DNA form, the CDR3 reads TGTGCCAGCAGTATCCGGGTACGCACCTACGAGCAGTACTTC.